This paragraph covers one T cell receptor (beta chain) sequence. This CDR3 comprises 16 residues. CDR1 is SGHRS and CDR2 is YFSETQ in the germline V gene. J lost 2 bases, V lost 4 bases, and 9 bases had no gene match. The source of the sample is a study of blood T cell repertoires in COVID-19. Study overall: Specimens from acute and convalescent COVID-19 originated in the United States, Italy and Spain.

How the authors handled the data: Amplified reference gene primers provided the basis for estimating nucleated cell counts. Libraries were prepared by immunoSEQ multiplex PCR; TCRdb keeps only in-frame clonotypes and omits some of them. V and J calls and clone size are given by that table; D and trimming were obtained from the DNA. The sample lists around 300,000 clones; 85% to 90% were seen once. Donors in Cohort 3 who had recovered were those with two negative PCRs, healthcare professional clearance, or resolution of their symptoms. The chain is built from TRBV5-1 and TRBJ2-3; TRBD1 aligns across 8 bases. This sequence originates from a woman between 18 and 30 years old who had recovered from COVID-19. Sequencing was done on a sample of PBMCs or T cells enriched from blood (not recorded which). The CDR3 region is CASSRNGQGNTDTQYF. The CDR3, as DNA: TGCGCCAGCAGCCGCAACGGACAGGGAAACACAGATACGCAGTATTTT.